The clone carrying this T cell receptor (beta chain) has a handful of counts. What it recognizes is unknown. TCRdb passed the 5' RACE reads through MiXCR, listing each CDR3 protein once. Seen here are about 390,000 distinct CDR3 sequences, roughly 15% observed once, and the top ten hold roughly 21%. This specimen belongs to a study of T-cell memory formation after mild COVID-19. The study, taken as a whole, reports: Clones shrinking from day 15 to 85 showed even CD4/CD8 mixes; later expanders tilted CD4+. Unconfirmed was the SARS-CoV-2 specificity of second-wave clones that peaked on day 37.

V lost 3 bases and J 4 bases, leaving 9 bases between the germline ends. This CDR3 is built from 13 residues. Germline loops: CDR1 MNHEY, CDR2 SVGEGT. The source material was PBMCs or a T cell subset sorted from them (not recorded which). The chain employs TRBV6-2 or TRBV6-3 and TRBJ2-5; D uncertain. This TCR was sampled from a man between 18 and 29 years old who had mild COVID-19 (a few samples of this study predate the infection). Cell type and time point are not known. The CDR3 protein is CASSYPARETQYF. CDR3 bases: TGTGCCAGCAGTTATCCAGCACGAGAGACCCAGTACTTC.